This TCR beta chain is from a study of T cell responses to AZD1222 COVID-19 vaccine. Measured with immunoSEQ multiplex PCR; TCRdb has only the in-frame clones, and not every one. The sample consists of 150,000 to 200,000 clones, approximately 94% of them appearing once. Notes on this clone: As yet, its antigen is unknown.

Broader study findings: Nearly half of spike-specific TCRs reportedly go after variant regions that carry no mutations. The number of AZD1222 recipients seropositive at baseline was only six.

Germline loops: CDR1 DFQATT, CDR2 SNEGSKA (reference sequence). This CDR3 spans 15 amino acids. V gave up 3 bases and J gave up 0 bases, with 9 bases separating them. This clonotype was sampled from an adult who received the AZD1222 COVID-19 vaccine. The specimen was peripheral blood, collected 28 days after the second AZD1222 dose. This chain connects TRBV20-1 to TRBJ2-6; D is ambiguous. CDR3: CSASRAGSGANVLTF. DNA for the CDR3: TGCAGTGCTAGTAGGGCAGGCTCTGGGGCCAACGTCCTGACTTTC.